The rows below give T cell receptor beta chains drawn from one sample of a study of OX40 agonist ivuxolimab in advanced cancers. The protocol was immunoSEQ multiplex PCR, while the TCRdb copy is restricted to in-frame clones and leaves out a portion. The table has 50,000 or so clones, approximately 80% seen once. This sample comprised CD4+ or CD8+ T cells sorted from blood, obtained in a trial of the OX40 agonist ivuxolimab. These receptors were taken from an adult with an advanced solid tumor such as melanoma, head and neck, liver or kidney cancer. Each CDR3 is given without its conserved first and last residue. Each record gives: V gene, J gene, CDR3 protein.

V gene: TRBV6-5; J gene: TRBJ1-1; CDR3 protein: ASSGADSVAF
V gene: TRBV30; J gene: TRBJ1-1; CDR3 protein: AWFRGYEDTEAF
V gene: TRBV6-1; J gene: TRBJ2-7; CDR3 protein: ASSETWRYEQY
V gene: TRBV7-2; J gene: TRBJ2-1; CDR3 protein: ASSLLGAYNEQF
V gene: TRBV2; J gene: TRBJ1-5; CDR3 protein: ASSGTGETQPQH
V gene: TRBV30; J gene: TRBJ2-5; CDR3 protein: AWISRGGAQY
V gene: TRBV5-1; J gene: TRBJ2-7; CDR3 protein: ASSLMGGSSYEQY
V gene: TRBV18; J gene: TRBJ1-1; CDR3 protein: ASSPAGRTEAF
V gene: TRBV19; J gene: TRBJ1-5; CDR3 protein: ASSLQGGGGSNQPQH
V gene: TRBV28; J gene: TRBJ2-5; CDR3 protein: ASSLGGQETQY
V gene: TRBV5-1; J gene: TRBJ1-2; CDR3 protein: ASSLEGESYGYT
V gene: TRBV5-1; J gene: TRBJ1-1; CDR3 protein: ASRTGDGNTEAF
V gene: TRBV5-1; J gene: TRBJ2-3; CDR3 protein: ASSPGLGGSRIDTQY
V gene: TRBV30; J gene: TRBJ1-1; CDR3 protein: AWSVTGLNTEAF
V gene: TRBV7-2; J gene: TRBJ2-5; CDR3 protein: ASSPTSGSGETQY
V gene: TRBV5-8; J gene: TRBJ2-2; CDR3 protein: ASSSGRHTGELF
V gene: TRBV30; J gene: TRBJ2-5; CDR3 protein: AWGRQAQETQY
V gene: TRBV28; J gene: TRBJ2-7; CDR3 protein: AGRKGAPVEQY
V gene: TRBV7-2; J gene: TRBJ1-1; CDR3 protein: ASSYWTGKTEAF
V gene: TRBV28; J gene: TRBJ1-1; CDR3 protein: ASSFRQNTEAF
V gene: TRBV7-9; J gene: TRBJ1-2; CDR3 protein: ASSSVGQSFYGYT
V gene: TRBV30; J gene: TRBJ1-5; CDR3 protein: AWSPKGSQPQH
V gene: TRBV28; J gene: TRBJ2-7; CDR3 protein: ASSRLAGVPEQY
V gene: TRBV9; J gene: TRBJ2-2; CDR3 protein: ASSPGLAGNTGELF
V gene: TRBV2; J gene: TRBJ2-5; CDR3 protein: ASSQWGTQETQY
V gene: TRBV7-9; J gene: TRBJ2-1; CDR3 protein: ASSRERHAGLTYNEQF
V gene: TRBV29-1; J gene: TRBJ2-1; CDR3 protein: SVERDLNEQF
V gene: TRBV2; J gene: TRBJ2-5; CDR3 protein: ASKMDYGETQY
V gene: TRBV19; J gene: TRBJ2-3; CDR3 protein: ASSSTTSGVGTDTQY
V gene: TRBV10-3; J gene: TRBJ1-1; CDR3 protein: AISEYWDRERNTEAF
V gene: TRBV9; J gene: TRBJ1-6; CDR3 protein: ASSEGARGAVNSPLH
V gene: TRBV5-1; J gene: TRBJ1-3; CDR3 protein: ASSQTTGKSSGNTIY
V gene: TRBV29-1; J gene: TRBJ2-3; CDR3 protein: SVESGGTDTQY
V gene: TRBV19; J gene: TRBJ2-1; CDR3 protein: ASSIDGSAGGLNEQF
V gene: TRBV5-4; J gene: .; CDR3 protein: ASSSPGTSGVETQY
V gene: TRBV2; J gene: TRBJ2-7; CDR3 protein: ASRGPATDEQY
V gene: TRBV6-5; J gene: TRBJ2-1; CDR3 protein: ASSLPTGRANEQF
V gene: TRBV9; J gene: TRBJ2-5; CDR3 protein: ASAKTAGVETQY
V gene: TRBV2; J gene: TRBJ1-1; CDR3 protein: ASRGRVNTEAF
V gene: TRBV5-1; J gene: TRBJ2-1; CDR3 protein: ASSLVSEYNEQF
V gene: TRBV30; J gene: TRBJ1-4; CDR3 protein: AWSLQGEITNEKLF
V gene: TRBV29-1; J gene: TRBJ2-1; CDR3 protein: SVEASRGSLSRYNEQF
V gene: TRBV30; J gene: TRBJ2-3; CDR3 protein: AWSGLAGITDTQY
V gene: TRBV5-6; J gene: TRBJ1-1; CDR3 protein: ASSLLTAITEAF
V gene: TRBV27; J gene: TRBJ2-7; CDR3 protein: ASSLRAGMAYEQY
V gene: TRBV2; J gene: TRBJ1-3; CDR3 protein: ASRGQYSGNTIY
V gene: TRBV6-4; J gene: TRBJ1-5; CDR3 protein: ASRPAAYSNQPQH
V gene: TRBV27; J gene: TRBJ2-2; CDR3 protein: ASSLKHGLNTGELF
V gene: TRBV4-1; J gene: TRBJ2-2; CDR3 protein: ASSQGGQGSGELF
V gene: TRBV2; J gene: TRBJ1-3; CDR3 protein: ASRTDNSGNTIY
V gene: TRBV5-1; J gene: TRBJ2-7; CDR3 protein: ASSWTGNEQY